These 13 T cell receptor beta chains came from one sample sequenced in a study of beta chain features in type 1 diabetes. Study outcomes and limitations: All four CD4+ subsets from Type 1 diabetes patients carried moderately but significantly shorter TCRB CDR3s.

Isolated RNA was reverse transcribed in full, so expressed TCRB transcripts were sequenced. Profiled with immunoSEQ multiplex PCR; TCRdb holds only in-frame clones, not every one. The sample yields 45,000 to 60,000 clones, about 64% seen once. No antigens are known for them. The sample taken for sequencing was stem cell memory CD4+ T cells from blood. The receptors derive from a woman between 25 and 40 years old with type 1 diabetes.

This chain uses TRBV5-4 with TRBJ2-3; perhaps TRBD1 as D (5 bases). The germline CDR1 and CDR2 sequences are SGHNT and YYREEE (reference sequence). This CDR3 region has 14 residues. Trimming shortened V by 0 bases and J by 4 bases, and 9 bases separated the two germline ends. CDR3: CASSLAGSADTQYF. CDR3 DNA sequence: TGTGCCAGCAGCTTGGCAGGGTCCGCAGATACGCAGTATTTT. Supplemented by reference TRBV5-4 and TRBJ2-3, the full variable domain reads ETGVTQSPTHLIKTRGQQVTLRCSSQSGHNTVSWYQQALGQGPQFIFQYYREEENGRGNFPPRFSGLQFPNYSSELNVNALELDDSALYLCASSLAGSADTQYFGPGTRLTVL.

The chain joins TRBV2 to TRBJ1-5; tentatively, D is TRBD1 (5 bases). V was shortened by 3 bases and J by 3 bases, with 12 bases between the two germline ends. The CDR3 has 15 residues. Germline V lookup: CDR1 SNHLY, CDR2 FYNNEI. CDR3 protein: CASSDPPGDNQPQHF. The DNA for the CDR3 is TGTGCCAGCAGTGACCCACCGGGGGACAATCAGCCCCAGCATTTT.

This clone was counted a few times. The chain has TRBV4-2 and TRBJ2-6; 9 positions agree with TRBD1. This CDR3 spans 18 amino acids. The trim removed 2 bases at V and 0 bases at J, leaving 5 bases unmatched. Germline values: CDR1 LGHNA, CDR2 YNFKEQ. The CDR3: CASSQKQGANSGANVLTF. CDR3 nucleotide sequence: TGTGCCAGCAGCCAAAAACAGGGGGCCAACTCTGGGGCCAACGTCCTGACTTTC.

In this sample, this clone turned up a few times. The rearrangement uses TRBV5-4 and TRBJ2-6, with 7 bases fitting TRBD1. CDR1 and CDR2 (germline): SGHNT, YYREEE (reference sequence). The length of the CDR3 is 15 residues. The V segment lost 4 bases and the J segment 2 bases; nucleotides outside the gene matches: 3. CDR3 nucleotide sequence: TGTGCCAGCAGCATCCAGGGGGCTGGGGCCAACGTCCTGACTTTC. Translating gives CASSIQGAGANVLTF.

The rearrangement links TRBV6-6 to TRBJ2-7; a weak D match, TRBD2 (5 bases). V was trimmed by 5 bases and J by 0 bases, leaving 8 bases between them. CDR1 is MNHNY, CDR2 SVGAGI, per germline (reference sequence). The CDR3 length is 13 residues. The CDR3, as DNA: TGTGCCAGCAGTGAGCGGAGCTCCTACGAGCAGTACTTC. Protein: CASSERSSYEQYF.

This sequence joins TRBV19 and TRBJ2-3; 8 bases agree with TRBD2. V trimming: 6 bases; J trimming: 2 bases; junction bases outside the gene matches: 4. The CDR3 runs to 14 residues. CDR1 is LNHDA, CDR2 SQIVND, per germline (reference sequence). CDR3 in amino acids: CASSPAGVTDTQYF. For the CDR3, the DNA is TGTGCCAGTAGCCCAGCGGGAGTCACAGATACGCAGTATTTT.

The genes are TRBV30 and TRBJ2-4, with D unresolved. V was cut by 2 bases and J by 4 bases, with 9 bases left in between. This CDR3 is 13 amino acids long. In germline, CDR1 is GTSNPN, CDR2 SVGIG (reference sequence). The CDR3 DNA reads as TGTGCCTGGAGTCGCTCAGGAAAAAACATTCAGTACTTC. Protein sequence: CAWSRSGKNIQYF.

The chain links TRBV5-8 to TRBJ2-1, with a weak D call TRBD1 (6 bases). The CDR3 runs 15 residues. The germline V and J ends were trimmed by 3 bases and 4 bases, with 14 bases remaining between them. Germline CDR1 is SGHTS and CDR2 is YDEGEE. CDR3 sequence reads: CASSSPGTPYNEQFF. In DNA form, the CDR3 reads TGTGCCAGCAGCTCCCCCGGGACACCTTACAATGAGCAGTTCTTC.

V is TRBV7-9 and J is TRBJ1-1, with 7 positions matching TRBD1. Germline trimming cut 8 bases from V and 0 bases from J; bases unmatched to any gene: 3. Germline loops: CDR1 SEHNR, CDR2 FQNEAQ (reference sequence). The CDR3 spans 13 residues. The CDR3 sequence is CASEGQMNTEAFF. DNA for the CDR3: TGTGCCAGCGAGGGACAGATGAACACTGAAGCTTTCTTT.

This chain joins TRBV4-1 and TRBJ1-1, with a weak D call TRBD1 (5 bases). V dropped 4 bases and J dropped 5 bases, with 17 bases sitting between them. Germline-derived CDR1 and CDR2 are MGHRA and YSYEKL. The CDR3 is 15 residues long. The CDR3 here is CASSLLPGEGTEAFF. CDR3 nucleotides: TGCGCCAGCAGCCTCCTCCCTGGGGAGGGGACTGAAGCTTTCTTT.

This clone was detected only once. This chain uses TRBV7-9 with TRBJ2-5; the match to TRBD2 covers 7 bases. Looked up from germline, CDR1 is SEHNR and CDR2 is FQNEAQ (reference sequence). The V gene end was trimmed by 5 bases and the J gene end by 4 bases; junction bases not matched to a gene: 10. This CDR3 is 15 amino acids long. CDR3: CASSHPTGGRETQYF. The CDR3 bases are TGTGCCAGCAGCCACCCGACCGGGGGGAGAGAGACCCAGTACTTC.

The chain carries TRBV4-1 and TRBJ2-6; a weak D match, TRBD1 (6 bases). The CDR3 extends over 18 amino acids. The V gene's germline CDR1 is MGHRA and CDR2 YSYEKL. V was trimmed by 4 bases and J by 0 bases, leaving 16 bases between them. The CDR3 loop reads CASSRAGTPDSGANVLTF. The CDR3 DNA follows: TGCGCCAGCAGCCGAGCCGGGACACCCGACTCTGGGGCCAACGTCCTGACTTTC.

The gene calls are TRBV28 and TRBJ2-1; 9 bases match TRBD2. V dropped 5 bases and J dropped 8; count of bases not matched to a gene: 13. The CDR3 contains 16 residues. The V gene's germline CDR1 is MDHEN and CDR2 SYDVKM. CDR3 sequence: CASSPWGSGRVDEQFF. The CDR3 DNA reads as TGTGCCAGCAGTCCCTGGGGTAGCGGGAGAGTAGATGAGCAGTTCTTC.